The sequence of this TCR beta chain was determined in a study of blood T cells in healthy people across ages. Through a sample-barcoded 5' primer and a J-beta primer mix, a second PCR was run for about 7 to 12 cycles. Each CDR3 protein is one row after TCRdb ran MiXCR on the 5' RACE reads. The sample yields 1.5 million or so distinct CDR3 sequences, approximately 42% seen once. Every participating donor contributed about 10 milliliters of peripheral blood through a draw. The authors isolated at least 7 million PBMCs per sample. Study-level results: Roughly linear age-related decline in beta diversity appeared, significant by age roughly 40.

From germline, CDR1 is LNHNV and CDR2 YYDKDF (reference sequence). V lost 5 bases and J lost 3, with 10 bases in between. The CDR3 consists of 13 residues. This clonotype was detected a few times. Its antigen is not known. This TCR was recovered from a woman aged 18-29 years in good health. The specimen sequenced was blood. V gene TRBV15 combines with J gene TRBJ1-1, with unresolved D. The CDR3 here is CATSYSRDTEAFF. CDR3 bases: TGTGCCACCAGCTACTCACGAGACACTGAAGCTTTCTTT.